Sequencing of this T cell receptor beta chain was carried out in a study of blood T cells in healthy people across ages. The study's findings and limits: Long-lived donors exceeded aged donors in naive CD4+ cells and diversity.

Healthy Caucasian individuals from Russia aged about 6 to 95 served as donors. A second PCR, run for about 6 to 11 cycles, used a sample-barcoded 5' primer plus a J-beta primer mix. TCRdb used MiXCR to reprocess the 5' RACE reads, holding one entry per CDR3 protein. The sample holds about 570,000 distinct CDR3 sequences; about 26% are singletons and the top ten take about 18%. A remark on this clonotype: Its antigen is still unknown.

Germline assignment: CDR1 DFQATT and CDR2 SNEGSKA (reference sequence). This CDR3 is 14 amino acids long. Trimming removed 2 bases from V and 5 bases from J, with 15 bases in between. The sequencing sample was made of blood. The receptor was derived from a woman between 65 and 79 years old in good health. The chain uses TRBV20-1 and TRBJ2-5; D might be TRBD2 (6 bases). The CDR3 loop is CSARHNSAGETQYF. The DNA for the CDR3 is TGCAGTGCTAGACATAATTCCGCGGGGGAGACCCAGTACTTC.